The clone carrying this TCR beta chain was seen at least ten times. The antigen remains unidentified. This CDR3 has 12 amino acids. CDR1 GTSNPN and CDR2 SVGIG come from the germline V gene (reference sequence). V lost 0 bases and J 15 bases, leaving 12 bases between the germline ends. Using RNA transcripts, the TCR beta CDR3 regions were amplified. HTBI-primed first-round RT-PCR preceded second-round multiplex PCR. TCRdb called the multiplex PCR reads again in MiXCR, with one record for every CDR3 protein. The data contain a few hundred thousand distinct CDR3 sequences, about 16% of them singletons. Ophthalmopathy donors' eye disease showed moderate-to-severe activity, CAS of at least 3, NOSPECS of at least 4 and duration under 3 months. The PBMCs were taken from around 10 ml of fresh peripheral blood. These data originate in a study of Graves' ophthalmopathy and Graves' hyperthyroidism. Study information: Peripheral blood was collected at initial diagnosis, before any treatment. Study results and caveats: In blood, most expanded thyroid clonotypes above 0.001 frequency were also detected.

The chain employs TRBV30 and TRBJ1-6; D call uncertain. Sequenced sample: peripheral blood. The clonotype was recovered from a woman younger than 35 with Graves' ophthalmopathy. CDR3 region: CAWSVTLKGLHF. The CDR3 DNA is TGTGCCTGGAGTGTGACTTTAAAGGGCCTCCACTTT.